The 29 T cell receptor beta chains given below trace back to one sample, sequenced in a study of cytomegalovirus exposure and HLA in healthy donors (dated by TCRdb to 2017 to 2019). Receptor amplification or capture employed the immunoSEQ multiplex PCR assay. TCRdb carries this immuneACCESS record with in-frame sequences only. Its versions omit some clonotypes, under half of them owing to an unresolved V gene in the studies checked, with the rest unexplained. The sample table records about 70,000 clones; 85% to 95% of these occur just once. The top ten clones comprise roughly 1.5% of the sample. The sample taken for sequencing was PBMCs. The source of these receptors is a man younger than 30 in good health and CMV-seropositive.

J is TRBJ2-7 and V is TRBV5-1, with D possibly being TRBD2 (6 bases). V was pared by 3 bases and J by 5 bases, with 15 bases between. Germline CDR1 SGHRS, CDR2 YFSETQ. This CDR3 spans 14 amino acids. CDR3 nucleotide sequence: TGCGCCAGCAGCTCCGGGACTTCGAGACACGAGCAGTACTTC. This gives the protein CASSSGTSRHEQYF.

The J gene is TRBJ1-1, the V gene TRBV7-9, with a tentative D call TRBD1 (6 bases). The length of the CDR3 is 14 residues. CDR1 and CDR2 from the germline V gene are SEHNR and FQNEAQ (reference sequence). The V end lost 2 bases, the J end lost 3 bases, and 10 bases lay between the germline ends. This CDR3 is CASSLSGDYTEAFF. Written as DNA, the CDR3 is TGTGCCAGCAGCTTATCAGGGGATTACACTGAAGCTTTCTTT.

The V gene is TRBV27, the J gene TRBJ2-1; no reliable D call. The germline gives CDR1 MNHEY, CDR2 SMNVEV (reference sequence). Trimming left V 11 bases short and J 0 bases short, with 8 bases between. This CDR3 region has 12 residues. Here the CDR3 reads CAAGASYNEQFF. The CDR3 bases are TGTGCCGCCGGTGCCTCCTACAATGAGCAGTTCTTC.

The chain carries TRBV28 and TRBJ2-7, with TRBD1 matching 8 bases. V shed 7 bases, J shed 3 bases, and the junction held 17 bases outside the gene matches. Germline V gives CDR1 MDHEN, CDR2 SYDVKM. The CDR3 contains 17 residues. The CDR3 here is CASTPGGQDPNYYEQYF. CDR3 sequence (DNA): TGTGCCAGCACCCCAGGGGGACAGGACCCTAACTACTACGAGCAGTACTTC. Supplemented by reference TRBV28 and TRBJ2-7, the full variable domain reads DVKVTQSSRYLVKRTGEKVFLECVQDMDHENMFWYRQDPGLGLRLIYFSYDVKMKEKGDIPEGYSVSREKKERFSLILESASTNQTSMYLCASTPGGQDPNYYEQYFGPGTRLTVT.

V is TRBV7-9 and J is TRBJ2-7; D gene uncertain. Germline V gene lookup returns CDR1 SEHNR and CDR2 FQNEAQ (reference sequence). Trimming pared 5 bases from V and 5 bases from J, leaving 10 bases between. The CDR3 spans 12 residues. In DNA, the CDR3 is TGTGCCAGCAGCCCTCGCGTCCACGAGCAGTACTTC. Translation: CASSPRVHEQYF.

The J gene is TRBJ2-2, the V gene TRBV12-2; TRBD2, the D gene given by the table, was not confirmed from the DNA. TRBV12-2 constitutes a pseudogene. This CDR3 has 18 residues. In DNA form, the CDR3 reads TGTGCAAGTCGCTTTCCGGGACTAGCGGGAGGAGGGACCGGGGAGCTGTTTTTT. Protein sequence: CASRFPGLAGGGTGELFF.

The chain joins TRBV27 to TRBJ1-2; D is unclear. This CDR3 is built from 13 residues. V was trimmed by 5 bases and J by 4 bases, leaving 11 bases between them. Germline V lookup: CDR1 MNHEY, CDR2 SMNVEV (reference sequence). The CDR3 nucleotides are TGTGCCAGCAGTCCAACGACAAGCTATGGCTACACCTTC. Translation gives CASSPTTSYGYTF.

The chain recombines TRBV18 with TRBJ2-3, with D tentatively TRBD2 (5 bases). Germline CDR1 KGHSH, CDR2 LQKENI. The CDR3 loop spans 17 amino acids. V lost 5 bases and J 8 bases, leaving 26 bases between the germline ends. DNA for the CDR3: TGTGCCAGCTCAGACTGGGCCAGCGGAAAGACCCAACGTACGCAGTATTTT. It codes for CASSDWASGKTQRTQYF.

The V gene is TRBV30, the J gene TRBJ2-1; no clear D gene. Deletions cut 0 bases from V and 5 bases from J, with 14 bases between. The CDR3 is 15 residues long. CDR1 and CDR2 from the germline V gene are GTSNPN and SVGIG (reference sequence). The CDR3 region is CAWSVETNRNNEQFF. The DNA for the CDR3 is TGTGCCTGGAGTGTAGAGACAAACCGAAACAATGAGCAGTTCTTC.

The chain recombines TRBV5-1 with TRBJ2-1, with TRBD2 matching over 7 bases. The CDR3 has 15 residues. CDR1 SGHRS and CDR2 YFSETQ come from the germline V gene. Germline trimming cut 2 bases from V and 3 bases from J; bases unmatched to any gene: 5. CDR3 region: CASSFGGSGYNEQFF. In DNA form, the CDR3 reads TGCGCCAGCAGCTTCGGCGGGAGTGGCTACAATGAGCAGTTCTTC.

This chain links TRBV7-9 with TRBJ2-7, with 9 bases fitting TRBD2. Germline CDR1 reads SEHNR; CDR2 reads FQNEAQ (reference sequence). Trimming at V came to 5 bases and at J to 3 bases, leaving 8 bases not matched to a gene. The CDR3 is 15 amino acids. In nucleotides, the CDR3 is TGTGCCAGCAGCGCTGCGGTAGCGGGAGACTACGAGCAGTACTTC. This codes for CASSAAVAGDYEQYF.

V is TRBV5-1 and J is TRBJ1-2, with 9 bases matching TRBD1. The germline CDR1 and CDR2 sequences are SGHRS and YFSETQ. The CDR3 totals 14 residues. Trimming at V came to 0 bases and at J to 8 bases, leaving 5 bases not matched to a gene. The CDR3 here is CASSLDRGHTGYTF. The CDR3 nucleotides are TGCGCCAGCAGCTTGGACAGGGGGCATACGGGCTACACCTTC. The variable domain in full, completed from reference TRBV5-1 and TRBJ1-2, reads KAGVTQTPRYLIKTRGQQVTLSCSPISGHRSVSWYQQTPGQGLQFLFEYFSETQRNKGNFPGRFSGRQFSNSRSEMNVSTLELGDSALYLCASSLDRGHTGYTFGSGTRLTVV.

The rearrangement links TRBV7-9 to TRBJ2-7; 10 nucleotides match TRBD2. The CDR3 extends over 15 amino acids. V gave up 4 bases and J gave up 4 bases; unmatched junction bases: 7. Per the germline V gene, CDR1 is SEHNR and CDR2 is FQNEAQ (reference sequence). CDR3 in DNA: TGTGCCAGCAGCTCCACTAGCGGGATTGAATACGAGCAGTACTTC. It encodes CASSSTSGIEYEQYF.

The rearrangement links TRBV7-9 to TRBJ1-1; TRBD1 might be the D (5 bases). The germline gives CDR1 SEHNR, CDR2 FQNEAQ (reference sequence). CDR3 length equals 13 residues. The V end was cut by 2 bases, the J end by 4 bases, with 8 bases between. Here the CDR3 DNA reads TGTGCCAGCAGCTTACCGGGGGGCACTGAAGCTTTCTTT. Encoded protein: CASSLPGGTEAFF.

Details on this clone: The DNA is left out, because the CDR3 cannot be placed on it with certainty; the CDR3 is given as TCRdb lists it. CDR3: CASSSSTAGQPQHF. The chain has TRBV28 and TRBJ1-5. Inclusive of both ends, the CDR3 amounts to 14 amino acids. CDR1 and CDR2 from the germline V gene are MDHEN and SYDVKM.

The chain is built from TRBV5-1 and TRBJ2-7; TRBD1 matches at 9 bases. In germline, CDR1 is SGHRS, CDR2 YFSETQ. The V gene end was trimmed by 5 bases and the J gene end by 5 bases; junction bases not matched to a gene: 8. The CDR3 contains 14 residues. CDR3 in DNA: TGCGCCAGCAGAATCGGGACAGGGATCGACGAGCAGTACTTC. This encodes CASRIGTGIDEQYF.

The chain is built from TRBV6-1 and TRBJ1-3; no clear D. Germline V gene data show CDR1 as MNHNS and CDR2 as SASEGT. The CDR3 runs to 15 residues. The germline V and J ends were trimmed by 1 base and 0 bases, with 7 bases remaining between them. In DNA, the CDR3 is TGTGCCAGCAGTGAAGTACCGAGCTCTGGAAACACCATATATTTT. Its protein is CASSEVPSSGNTIYF.

The chain carries TRBV5-4 and TRBJ1-5; weak D call: TRBD1 (6 bases). Germline assignment: CDR1 SGHNT and CDR2 YYREEE (reference sequence). Trimming removed 5 bases from V and 4 bases from J, with 13 bases in between. CDR3 length equals 14 residues. The CDR3 region is CASSTGGLNQPQHF. The DNA of the CDR3 is TGTGCCAGCAGTACGGGGGGCCTTAATCAGCCCCAGCATTTT.

The chain recombines TRBV18 with TRBJ2-5; 8 bases map to TRBD1. Germline CDR1 reads KGHSH; CDR2 reads LQKENI. This CDR3 comprises 16 residues. J gave up 1 base and V 6 bases, and 10 bases lay outside the gene matches. CDR3 bases: TGTGCCAGCTCCTCACTCGGACAGGGCGTCCAAGAGACCCAGTACTTC. Residues: CASSSLGQGVQETQYF.

The V gene is TRBV7-9, the J gene TRBJ2-1; possibly TRBD2 for D (5 bases). Germline loops: CDR1 SEHNR, CDR2 FQNEAQ (reference sequence). V gave up 5 bases and J gave up 10 bases, with 24 bases separating them. This CDR3 spans 16 amino acids. The CDR3 reads CASSPRAEGLIREQFF. The CDR3 DNA is TGTGCCAGCAGCCCCCGAGCGGAAGGACTGATAAGGGAGCAGTTCTTC.

The chain recombines TRBV5-1 with TRBJ2-2; TRBD2 agrees at 11 bases. Germline V gives CDR1 SGHRS, CDR2 YFSETQ. Trimming at V came to 4 bases and at J to 4 bases, leaving 6 bases not matched to a gene. The CDR3 extends over 16 amino acids. In nucleotides, the CDR3 is TGCGCCAGCAGCCCCGGACTAGCGGGCGCCACCGGGGAGCTGTTTTTT. Protein: CASSPGLAGATGELFF.

The chain couples TRBV5-1 to TRBJ2-2, with a tentative D call TRBD1 (6 bases). CDR1 SGHRS and CDR2 YFSETQ come from the germline V gene. CDR3 size: 17 residues. Trimming took 4 bases from V and 0 from J, leaving 16 bases between them. CDR3 in amino acids: CASSQRFTGTNTGELFF. DNA for the CDR3: TGCGCCAGCAGCCAGCGCTTTACAGGGACGAACACCGGGGAGCTGTTTTTT.

V usage is TRBV11-2 and J usage is TRBJ2-7; 7 positions agree with TRBD2. This CDR3 contains 15 residues. Germline V gene sequence: CDR1 SGHAT, CDR2 FQNNGV. Trimming removed 0 bases from V and 7 bases from J; junction bases left unmatched: 9. The CDR3 loop is CASSLDRSPGREQYF. The DNA for the CDR3 is TGTGCCAGCAGCTTAGACAGGAGCCCCGGGAGGGAGCAGTACTTC.

V is TRBV4-1 and J is TRBJ1-2; 8 bases align to TRBD1. Germline V CDR1 and CDR2: MGHRA, YSYEKL. This CDR3 comprises 13 residues. V was pared by 5 bases and J by 8 bases, with 7 bases of the junction left unmatched. CDR3 residues: CASSTRTGTGYTF. Written as DNA, the CDR3 is TGCGCCAGCAGCACCCGGACAGGGACAGGCTACACCTTC.

This clone was counted a single time. This chain joins TRBV9 and TRBJ2-1, with 11 bases aligning to TRBD2. The CDR3 has 17 residues. Germline V gives CDR1 SGDLS, CDR2 YYNGEE. Trimming took 3 bases from V and 4 from J; bases not matched to a gene: 9. The chain's CDR3 is CASSGLAGTKNYNEQFF. CDR3 sequence (DNA): TGTGCCAGCAGCGGACTAGCGGGAACGAAGAATTACAATGAGCAGTTCTTC.

V is TRBV6-5 and J is TRBJ1-4; weak D call: TRBD1 (6 bases). This CDR3 is built from 14 residues. Trimming pared 5 bases from V and 8 bases from J, leaving 15 bases between. CDR1 is MNHEY, CDR2 SVGAGI, per germline. The DNA of the CDR3 is TGTGCCAGCAGTCGACAGCTCCAGGGGGAAAAACTGTTTTTT. Translation: CASSRQLQGEKLFF.

This clone appeared once. This sequence joins TRBV28 and TRBJ2-7; D not certain. CDR3 length equals 11 residues. V shed 3 bases and J shed 6 bases, with 6 bases lying between them. The germline V gene encodes CDR1 MDHEN and CDR2 SYDVKM. Here the CDR3 DNA reads TGTGCCAGCAGTTTTCTCGGCGAGCAGTACTTC. Translating it yields CASSFLGEQYF.

The chain carries TRBV30 and TRBJ2-7, with D possibly TRBD2 on 5 matching bases. The CDR3 runs to 14 residues. V lost 6 bases, J lost 3 bases, and 18 bases lay in between. CDR1 is GTSNPN and CDR2 is SVGIG in the germline V gene (reference sequence). The CDR3 DNA reads TGTGCCTGCAGAACGGACGACGGGGTCTACGAGCAGTACTTC. Translation: CACRTDDGVYEQYF.

This chain uses TRBV27 with TRBJ2-7, with TRBD2 matching 7 bases. The CDR3 totals 17 residues. The germline V gene encodes CDR1 MNHEY and CDR2 SMNVEV (reference sequence). J lost 9 bases, V lost 2 bases, and 19 bases had no gene match. This CDR3 reads CASSLRASGHSGFGQYF. The CDR3 nucleotides are TGTGCCAGCAGTTTACGGGCTAGCGGACACTCAGGTTTCGGGCAGTACTTC.